These 18 T cell receptor beta chains share one sample of origin, sequenced in a study of shared clonotypes between healthy human individuals. Generated by immunoSEQ multiplex PCR, the TCRdb table keeps only in-frame clones and is missing some. This table has 330,000 or so clones, less than 75% appearing once. Sequencing was carried out using memory CD4+ T cells sorted from blood. Subset defined: CD45RA-negative fraction. The origin of the receptors is a young man in good health.

This clone was observed once. A far larger clone lies a single base away; this is likely a read error. The same CDR3 can be traced to other DNA sequences in this sample. This chain links TRBV7-6 with TRBJ1-1; D is undetermined. The V and J ends lost 5 bases and 0 bases respectively, with 7 bases between them. The CDR3 runs 13 residues. CDR1 SGHVS and CDR2 FNYEAQ come from the germline V gene. The CDR3 spells CASSADLNTEAFF. CDR3 nucleotides: TGTGCCAGCAGCGCAGACCTGAACACTGAAGCTTTCTTT.

The chain has TRBV5-5 and TRBJ2-7; no clear D gene. This CDR3 region has 13 residues. V was cut by 3 bases and J by 7 bases, with 14 bases left in between. Germline CDR1 is SGHKS and CDR2 is YYEKEE (reference sequence). The CDR3 bases are TGTGCCAGCAGCTCGATTGAGTCGGTAGAGCAGTACTTC. Amino acid sequence: CASSSIESVEQYF.

The chain combines TRBV6-1 with TRBJ1-5; 9 nucleotides align to TRBD1. Germline CDR1 MNHNS, CDR2 SASEGT. The J segment lost 7 bases and the V segment lost 6 bases, leaving 10 bases of the junction unmatched. CDR3 length equals 15 residues. CDR3 DNA: TGTGCCAGCAGCTACGTAACAGGGGGCCAGCAGCCCCAGCATTTT. As protein: CASSYVTGGQQPQHF.

The rearrangement links TRBV18 to TRBJ2-1; possibly TRBD2 for D (6 bases). The CDR3 runs to 15 residues. V dropped 2 bases and J dropped 4 bases, with 12 bases sitting between them. CDR1 is KGHSH and CDR2 is LQKENI in the germline V gene. The CDR3 loop is CASSPRAGPYNEQFF. The CDR3, as DNA: TGTGCCAGCTCACCAAGGGCGGGACCGTACAATGAGCAGTTCTTC.

This chain uses TRBV11-1 with TRBJ1-2; no reliable D call. V was pared by 1 base and J by 8 bases, with 11 bases between. The V gene's germline CDR1 is SGHAT and CDR2 FQDESV (reference sequence). This CDR3 region has 13 residues. In DNA, the CDR3 is TGTGCCAGCAGCTTAGTGCCCGCGCAGGGCTACACCTTC. Protein sequence: CASSLVPAQGYTF.

This clone has only a few counts. The rearrangement joins TRBV10-3 to TRBJ1-5, with D possibly matching TRBD1 (6 bases). The CDR3 is 14 residues long. V gave up 3 bases and J gave up 5 bases, with 11 bases separating them. CDR1 is ENHRY and CDR2 is SYGVKD in the germline V gene. CDR3 sequence: CAISEQGTDQPQHF. The CDR3 region has the DNA TGTGCCATCAGTGAACAGGGCACGGATCAGCCCCAGCATTTT.

The chain couples TRBV7-3 to TRBJ2-5, with D unclear. V was shortened by 5 bases and J by 5 bases, with 9 bases between the two germline ends. The CDR3 contains 12 residues. Germline CDR1 reads SGHTA; CDR2 reads FQGTGA. The CDR3 nucleotides read TGTGCCAGCAGCGGAGATCGGGAGACCCAGTACTTC. It yields the protein CASSGDRETQYF.

V usage is TRBV20-1 and J usage is TRBJ2-1; D ambiguous. This CDR3 comprises 11 residues. From germline, CDR1 is DFQATT and CDR2 SNEGSKA (reference sequence). V dropped 6 bases and J dropped 4 bases, with 7 bases sitting between them. CDR3 in DNA: TGCAGTGCCCTTATTTACAATGAGCAGTTCTTC. The encoded protein is CSALIYNEQFF.

The chain joins TRBV5-1 to TRBJ2-1; TRBD1 is a possible D gene (6 bases). The CDR3 is made up of 15 amino acids. V shed 2 bases and J shed 6 bases, with 15 bases lying between them. Germline CDR1 reads SGHRS; CDR2 reads YFSETQ. The CDR3 DNA reads as TGCGCCAGCAGCTTACAGGGTGGGTACTCCAATGAGCAGTTCTTC. Encoded protein: CASSLQGGYSNEQFF.

This chain joins TRBV28 and TRBJ1-2; D remains ambiguous. The CDR3 spans 10 residues. Trimming removed 7 bases at V and 8 bases at J, with 8 bases between. Germline V CDR1 and CDR2: MDHEN, SYDVKM. The CDR3 protein is CASKTEGYTF. Written as DNA, the CDR3 is TGTGCCAGCAAAACGGAAGGCTACACCTTC.

This clone was seen many times. The chain joins TRBV18 to TRBJ1-5; possible D gene TRBD1, 6 bases. The CDR3 is made up of 17 amino acids. Germline V gene lookup returns CDR1 KGHSH and CDR2 LQKENI. V was cut by 0 bases and J by 2 bases, with 14 bases left in between. The chain's CDR3 is CASSPPGAGGRNQPQHF. The CDR3 nucleotides read TGTGCCAGCTCACCACCGGGGGCTGGGGGCCGCAATCAGCCCCAGCATTTT.

The chain employs TRBV2 and TRBJ2-7, with D unresolved. The CDR3 has 14 amino acids. Germline loops: CDR1 SNHLY, CDR2 FYNNEI. The V end lost 4 bases, the J end lost 2 bases, and 12 bases lay between the germline ends. Written as DNA, the CDR3 is TGTGCCAGCAGTGTGTGGCAGCCAACCTACGAGCAGTACTTC. This translates into CASSVWQPTYEQYF.

This chain connects TRBV9 to TRBJ1-2, with TRBD1 matching over 7 bases. The trim removed 0 bases at V and 5 bases at J, leaving 4 bases unmatched. CDR3 length equals 14 residues. Germline-derived CDR1 and CDR2 are SGDLS and YYNGEE. CDR3 amino acids: CASSVGTGIYGYTF. The CDR3, as DNA: TGTGCCAGCAGCGTAGGGACAGGTATTTATGGCTACACCTTC.

The DNA of the CDR3 is TGTGCCAGCAGCTTAAACGCGGGGGACACTGAAGCTTTCTTT. Amino acids: CASSLNAGDTEAFF. This chain uses TRBV5-4 with TRBJ1-1; maybe TRBD1 (5 bases). Germline V CDR1 and CDR2: SGHNT, YYREEE (reference sequence). The CDR3 is made up of 14 amino acids. With 2 bases removed from V and 3 bases from J, the gap between germline ends came to 11 bases.

V gene TRBV29-1 combines with J gene TRBJ1-2; no clear D gene. CDR1 is SQVTM, CDR2 ANQGSEA, per germline. With 8 bases removed from V and 0 bases from J, the gap between germline ends came to 7 bases. This CDR3 spans 11 amino acids. The CDR3 DNA follows: TGCAGCACTGAAACTAACTATGGCTACACCTTC. Its translation is CSTETNYGYTF.

V is TRBV27 and J is TRBJ2-1; a possible D gene is TRBD1 (5 bases). CDR3 length equals 17 residues. CDR1 and CDR2 from the germline V gene are MNHEY and SMNVEV (reference sequence). Between the trimmed V and J ends, which lost 4 bases and 2 bases, there was a span of 18 bases. CDR3 sequence: CASSSSPTAPTYNEQFF. The CDR3, as DNA: TGTGCCAGCAGTTCCTCCCCGACAGCCCCTACCTACAATGAGCAGTTCTTC.

V is TRBV11-2 and J is TRBJ1-3; TRBD1 agrees at 9 bases. The CDR3 length is 16 residues. J lost 4 bases, V lost 2 bases, and 6 bases had no gene match. The germline V gene has CDR1 SGHAT and CDR2 FQNNGV. The CDR3 protein is CASSLLGTGSGNTIYF. In DNA form, the CDR3 reads TGTGCCAGCAGCTTACTTGGGACAGGGTCAGGAAACACCATATATTTT.

A single count supports this clone. The V gene is TRBV25-1, the J gene TRBJ2-1; 10 bases line up with TRBD1. V trimming: 8 bases; J trimming: 1 base; junction bases outside the gene matches: 11. This CDR3 has 17 residues. CDR1 MGHDK and CDR2 SYGVNS come from the germline V gene. This CDR3 reads CASEQTGGFTSYNEQFF. DNA of the CDR3: TGTGCCAGCGAGCAGACAGGGGGCTTCACGTCCTACAATGAGCAGTTCTTC.